One and the same sample provided the 24 T cell receptor beta chains below, sequenced in a study of shared clonotypes between healthy human individuals. TCRdb's copy holds only in-frame clones and misses some; the assay was immunoSEQ multiplex PCR. The sample has around 1,100,000 clones, 77% seen once. Sequenced material: memory CD4+ T cells from PBMCs. Subset described: CD45RA-negative fraction. Every receptor here comes from a man aged 18-30 years in good health. Some clones in this sample may be carry-over from other donors' samples.

This clone occurred many times. The chain uses TRBV4-3 and TRBJ2-1; 8 bases align to TRBD2. Germline V gene sequence: CDR1 LGHNA, CDR2 YSLEER. This CDR3 spans 15 amino acids. The V and J ends lost 1 base and 5 bases, in that order; junction bases with no gene match: 4. The DNA of the CDR3 is TGCGCCAGCAGCCAAGCACTAGCGGACAACAATGAGCAGTTCTTC. Translation gives CASSQALADNNEQFF.

About this clone: A much larger clone sits a single nucleotide away, making a read error possible. The same CDR3 arises from other DNA sequences in this sample as well. J is TRBJ2-7 and V is TRBV4-1, with D perhaps matching TRBD1 or TRBD2 (5 bases each). V dropped 3 bases and J dropped 6 bases, with 21 bases sitting between them. The germline V gene encodes CDR1 MGHRA and CDR2 YSYEKL. The CDR3 is made up of 16 amino acids. CDR3 sequence reads: CASSQDSRTQRGEQYF. CDR3 nucleotide sequence: TGCGCCAGCAGCCAGGACTCAAGGACGCAGAGGGGCGAGCAGTACTTC.

This clone showed up just a few times. The chain recombines TRBV5-6 with TRBJ1-1; 10 nucleotides line up with TRBD1. This CDR3 is built from 15 residues. Germline CDR1 reads SGHDT; CDR2 reads YYEEEE. V trimming: 4 bases; J trimming: 5 bases; junction bases outside the gene matches: 8. DNA for the CDR3: TGTGCCAGCAGCCTACCGGGACAGGGGCGAACTGAAGCTTTCTTT. It codes for CASSLPGQGRTEAFF.

This clone was observed once. As DNA, the CDR3 is TGCGCCAGCAGCCTTACAGGGGGCCCCTATCAGCCCCAGCATTTT. Its translation is CASSLTGGPYQPQHF. This chain links TRBV4-1 with TRBJ1-5, with 9 bases that match TRBD1. Germline CDR1 and CDR2: MGHRA and YSYEKL. The CDR3 runs 15 residues. V was clipped by 4 bases and J by 5 bases; unmatched bases: 6.

The J gene is TRBJ1-2, the V gene TRBV15; 9 nucleotides agree with TRBD1. The CDR3 covers 19 residues. CDR1 is LNHNV, CDR2 YYDKDF, per germline (reference sequence). The ends lost 6 bases at V and 0 bases at J; junction bases unmatched: 17. The DNA for the CDR3 is TGTGCCACCAGACTCTCAAAAGCCAGGGACAGGGTTGCTAACTATGGCTACACCTTC. As protein: CATRLSKARDRVANYGYTF.

The chain is built from TRBV7-3 and TRBJ1-1; TRBD1 might be the D (5 bases). Germline V lookup: CDR1 SGHTA, CDR2 FQGTGA. V lost 5 bases and J lost 3, with 13 bases in between. CDR3 length equals 14 residues. The CDR3 sequence: CASSRGPLDTEAFF. The CDR3 coding sequence is TGTGCCAGCAGCCGGGGCCCTTTGGACACTGAAGCTTTCTTT.

The V call is TRBV25-1, the J call TRBJ1-1; 7 bases match TRBD1. Germline-derived CDR1 and CDR2 are MGHDK and SYGVNS. V was clipped by 1 base and J by 5 bases; unmatched bases: 7. The CDR3 totals 15 residues. The CDR3 sequence: CASSESGRGGTEAFF. The CDR3 region has the DNA TGTGCCAGCAGTGAATCAGGCAGGGGGGGAACTGAAGCTTTCTTT.

The chain recombines TRBV4-3 with TRBJ1-1, with D perhaps TRBD1 (5 bases). Germline V gene lookup returns CDR1 LGHNA and CDR2 YSLEER. V lost 2 bases and J 3 bases, leaving 13 bases between the germline ends. The CDR3 covers 15 residues. The CDR3 sequence: CASSQQGLGDTEAFF. The CDR3 DNA is TGCGCCAGCAGCCAACAGGGCCTGGGTGACACTGAAGCTTTCTTT.

V usage is TRBV14 and J usage is TRBJ1-1, with unresolved D. V was pared by 4 bases and J by 4 bases, with 19 bases between. Germline V gives CDR1 SGHDN, CDR2 FVKESK. The CDR3 length is 16 residues. This CDR3 is CASSPLGRGLGTEAFF. CDR3 nucleotide sequence: TGTGCCAGCAGCCCCCTCGGAAGAGGGCTGGGCACTGAAGCTTTCTTT.

This clone was recorded only once. This specimen includes other DNA sequences encoding the same CDR3. The rearrangement joins TRBV7-2 to TRBJ1-2; 8 nucleotides match TRBD1. V lost 3 bases, J lost 4 bases, and 4 bases stayed unmatched. This CDR3 contains 14 residues. Germline V gene lookup returns CDR1 SGHTA and CDR2 FQGNSA. The CDR3 spells CASSFGQGRYGYTF. The CDR3 coding sequence is TGTGCCAGCAGCTTCGGACAGGGTCGCTATGGCTACACCTTC.

In the case of this clone: Other nucleotide sequences from this sample produce the same CDR3. The chain has TRBV2 and TRBJ2-3; TRBD1 agrees at 7 bases. Losses at the gene ends were 3 bases for V and 2 bases for J; bases not matched to a gene: 2. This CDR3 is built from 14 residues. Germline CDR1 and CDR2: SNHLY and FYNNEI. The CDR3 reads CASSEDRTTDTQYF. As DNA, the CDR3 is TGTGCCAGCAGTGAGGACAGGACCACAGATACGCAGTATTTT. Filled out from reference TRBV2 and TRBJ2-3, the complete variable domain reads EPEVTQTPSHQVTQMGQEVILRCVPISNHLYFYWYRQILGQKVEFLVSFYNNEISEKSEIFDDQFSVERPDGSNFTLKIRSTKLEDSAMYFCASSEDRTTDTQYFGPGTRLTVL.

The count of this clone is one. Other nucleotide sequences in the sample specify the same CDR3. The chain's CDR3 is CASSPTNTEAFF. The CDR3 bases are TGTGCCAGCAGCCCCACAAACACTGAAGCTTTCTTT. This chain uses TRBV28 with TRBJ1-1; D remains ambiguous. The CDR3 totals 12 residues. V lost 6 bases and J 2 bases, leaving 7 bases between the germline ends. The germline V gene encodes CDR1 MDHEN and CDR2 SYDVKM.

Of note for this clone: The sample holds other DNA sequences that translate to the same CDR3. J is TRBJ1-1 and V is TRBV7-3; 8 positions agree with TRBD1. The V gene end was trimmed by 4 bases and the J gene end by 3 bases; junction bases not matched to a gene: 4. From germline, CDR1 is SGHTA and CDR2 FQGTGA. The CDR3 extends over 14 amino acids. Written as DNA, the CDR3 is TGTGCCAGCAGCTCGACAGGGGTCGACACTGAAGCTTTCTTT. Residues: CASSSTGVDTEAFF.

This clone was picked up one time. V is TRBV27 and J is TRBJ1-1; 7 nucleotides line up with TRBD1. The CDR3 spans 13 residues. J gave up 5 bases and V 7 bases, and 7 bases lay outside the gene matches. From germline, CDR1 is MNHEY and CDR2 SMNVEV (reference sequence). CDR3 coding DNA: TGTGCCAGCACCTGGGGCAGGGGGACTGAAGCTTTCTTT. This gives the protein CASTWGRGTEAFF.

This clone was seen only a few times. The same CDR3 can be traced to other DNA sequences in this sample. The V gene is TRBV28, the J gene TRBJ2-7; no clear D gene. V was trimmed by 2 bases and J by 2 bases, leaving 7 bases between them. This CDR3 region has 13 residues. The V gene's germline CDR1 is MDHEN and CDR2 SYDVKM. CDR3 bases: TGTGCCAGCAGTTTAGTGCCAACCTACGAGCAGTACTTC. It encodes CASSLVPTYEQYF.

This clone occurred a few times. V gene TRBV15 combines with J gene TRBJ2-1, with TRBD2 as a possible D gene (7 bases). Trimming removed 1 base at V and 3 bases at J, with 10 bases between. This CDR3 comprises 15 residues. CDR1 is LNHNV and CDR2 is YYDKDF in the germline V gene (reference sequence). The CDR3 region is CATSRGEGGYNEQFF. The CDR3 DNA is TGTGCCACCAGCAGAGGGGAGGGGGGCTACAATGAGCAGTTCTTC.

This clone was picked up one time. Other DNA sequences from this sample encode an identical CDR3 as well. This sequence joins TRBV28 and TRBJ1-3; weak D call: TRBD1 (5 bases). V shed 2 bases and J shed 1 base, with 18 bases lying between them. There are 18 residues in the CDR3. Germline values: CDR1 MDHEN, CDR2 SYDVKM. Here the CDR3 DNA reads TGTGCCAGCAGTTTACCCGGGGCGGGTCTGTTATCTGGAAACACCATATATTTT. It yields the protein CASSLPGAGLLSGNTIYF.

This rearrangement joins TRBV28 to TRBJ2-3; D ambiguous. The CDR3 consists of 14 residues. The V end lost 3 bases, the J end lost 15 bases, and 22 bases lay between the germline ends. Germline V CDR1 and CDR2: MDHEN, SYDVKM. CDR3 nucleotide sequence: TGTGCCAGCAGTTTGATGGTTGCCGGCAGGCCAACTTATTTT. Its translation is CASSLMVAGRPTYF.

Comment on this clone: This could be a read error, since a much larger clone is one nucleotide away. This same CDR3 is encoded by further DNA sequences in the sample. The CDR3 DNA reads as TGTGCCAGCAGCCTATATATGAACACTGAAGCTTTCTTT. This translates into CASSLYMNTEAFF. The chain employs TRBV7-3 and TRBJ1-1; no clear D gene. The germline CDR1 and CDR2 sequences are SGHTA and FQGTGA. The CDR3 consists of 13 residues. V was shortened by 5 bases and J by 0 bases, with 7 bases between the two germline ends.

This clone occurred a few times. V is TRBV5-4 and J is TRBJ2-3; 12 positions match TRBD2. Germline CDR1 SGHNT, CDR2 YYREEE (reference sequence). With V trimmed by 5 bases and J by 2 bases, 6 bases remained unmatched. CDR3 length: 16 amino acids. The DNA for the CDR3 is TGTGCCAGCAGACCTGGACTAGCGGGACCCACAGATACGCAGTATTTT. Amino acids: CASRPGLAGPTDTQYF.

A note on this clone: A much larger clone differs by one base, so this may be a read error. The chain couples TRBV28 to TRBJ1-2; no clear D gene. This CDR3 region has 12 residues. Trimming left V 4 bases short and J 6 bases short, with 9 bases between. Per germline, CDR1 MDHEN and CDR2 SYDVKM. DNA of the CDR3: TGTGCCAGCAGTTACGATCCGGATGGCTACACCTTC. This translates into CASSYDPDGYTF.

The rearrangement joins TRBV11-1 to TRBJ2-7, with TRBD1 matching over 7 bases. V lost 5 bases and J lost 0; bases outside the gene matches: 4. The germline V gene has CDR1 SGHAT and CDR2 FQDESV (reference sequence). The CDR3 sequence is 14 residues long. CDR3 amino acids: CASSQGQSSYEQYF. The CDR3 coding sequence is TGTGCCAGCAGCCAGGGACAGAGCTCCTACGAGCAGTACTTC.

V and J are TRBV7-2 and TRBJ2-5, with D unclear. In germline, CDR1 is SGHTA, CDR2 FQGNSA. The CDR3 covers 13 residues. The germline V and J ends were trimmed by 2 bases and 12 bases, with 16 bases remaining between them. CDR3 in DNA: TGTGCCAGCAGCTTAAACGGTAATTCTCGGAAGTACTTC. The encoded protein is CASSLNGNSRKYF.

The chain has TRBV11-2 and TRBJ1-1; perhaps TRBD1 as D (5 bases). In germline, CDR1 is SGHAT, CDR2 FQNNGV. The CDR3 is made up of 13 amino acids. V lost 1 base and J lost 10, with 13 bases in between. CDR3 sequence: CASSLAHLGTAFF. The CDR3 nucleotides are TGTGCCAGCAGCTTAGCGCATCTGGGGACAGCTTTCTTT.